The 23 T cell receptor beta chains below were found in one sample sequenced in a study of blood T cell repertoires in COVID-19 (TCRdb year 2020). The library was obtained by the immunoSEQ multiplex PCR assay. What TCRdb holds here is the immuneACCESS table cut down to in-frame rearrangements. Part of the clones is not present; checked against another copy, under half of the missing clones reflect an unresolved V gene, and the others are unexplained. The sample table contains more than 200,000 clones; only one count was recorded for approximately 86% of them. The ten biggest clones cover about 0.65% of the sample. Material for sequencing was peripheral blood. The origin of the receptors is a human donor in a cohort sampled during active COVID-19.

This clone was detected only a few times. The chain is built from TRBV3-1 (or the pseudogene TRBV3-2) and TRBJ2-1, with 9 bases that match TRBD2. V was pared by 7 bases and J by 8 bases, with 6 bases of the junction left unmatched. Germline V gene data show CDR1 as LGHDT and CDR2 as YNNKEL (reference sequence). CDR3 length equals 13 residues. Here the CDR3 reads CASMAGGIDEQFF. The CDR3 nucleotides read TGTGCCAGCATGGCGGGGGGGATAGATGAGCAGTTCTTC.

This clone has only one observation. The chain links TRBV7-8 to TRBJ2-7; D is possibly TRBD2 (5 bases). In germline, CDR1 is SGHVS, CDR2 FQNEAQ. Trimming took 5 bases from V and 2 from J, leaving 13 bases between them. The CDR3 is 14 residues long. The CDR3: CASSPPTRAYEQYF. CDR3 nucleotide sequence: TGTGCCAGCAGCCCTCCCACTAGGGCCTACGAGCAGTACTTC. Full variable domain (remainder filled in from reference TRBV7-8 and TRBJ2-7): GAGVSQSPRYKVAKRGQDVALRCDPISGHVSLFWYQQALGQGPEFLTYFQNEAQLDKSGLPSDRFFAERPEGSVSTLKIQRTQQEDSAVYLCASSPPTRAYEQYFGPGTRLTVT.

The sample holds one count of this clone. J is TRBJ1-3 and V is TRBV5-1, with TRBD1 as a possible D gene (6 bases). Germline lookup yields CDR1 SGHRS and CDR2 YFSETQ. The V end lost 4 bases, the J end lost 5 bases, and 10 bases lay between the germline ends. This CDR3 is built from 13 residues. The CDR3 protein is CASSPDRRNTIYF. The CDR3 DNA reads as TGCGCCAGCAGCCCGGACAGACGAAACACCATATATTTT.

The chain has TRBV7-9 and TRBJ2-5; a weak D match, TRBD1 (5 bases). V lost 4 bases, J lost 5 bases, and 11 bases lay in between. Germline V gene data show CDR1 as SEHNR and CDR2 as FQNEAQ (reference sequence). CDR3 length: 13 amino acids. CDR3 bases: TGTGCCAGCAGCTCCCCAGGGAAGGAGACCCAGTACTTC. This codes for CASSSPGKETQYF.

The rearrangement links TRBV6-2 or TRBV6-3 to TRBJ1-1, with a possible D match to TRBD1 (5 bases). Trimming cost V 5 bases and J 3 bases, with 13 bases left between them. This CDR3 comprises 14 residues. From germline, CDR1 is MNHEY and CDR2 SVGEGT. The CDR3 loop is CASSPGEGYTEAFF. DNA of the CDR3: TGTGCCAGCAGTCCGGGGGAGGGGTACACTGAAGCTTTCTTT.

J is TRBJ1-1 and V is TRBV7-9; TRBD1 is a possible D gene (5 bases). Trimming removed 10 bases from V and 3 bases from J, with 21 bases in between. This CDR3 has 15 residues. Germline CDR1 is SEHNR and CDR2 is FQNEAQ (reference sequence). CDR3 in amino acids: CATKPGGGFDTEAFF. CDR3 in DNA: TGTGCCACGAAACCTGGGGGGGGTTTCGACACTGAAGCTTTCTTT. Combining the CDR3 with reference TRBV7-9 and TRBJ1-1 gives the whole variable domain DTGVSQNPRHKITKRGQNVTFRCDPISEHNRLYWYRQTLGQGPEFLTYFQNEAQLEKSRLLSDRFSAERPKGSFSTLEIQRTEQGDSAMYLCATKPGGGFDTEAFFGQGTRLTVV.

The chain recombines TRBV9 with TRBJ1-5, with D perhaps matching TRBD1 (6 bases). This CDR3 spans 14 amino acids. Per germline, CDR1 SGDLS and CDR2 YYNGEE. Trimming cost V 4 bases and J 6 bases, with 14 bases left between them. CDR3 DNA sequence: TGTGCCAGCAGCTTATCGGACAGACCTCAGCCCCAGCATTTT. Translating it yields CASSLSDRPQPQHF.

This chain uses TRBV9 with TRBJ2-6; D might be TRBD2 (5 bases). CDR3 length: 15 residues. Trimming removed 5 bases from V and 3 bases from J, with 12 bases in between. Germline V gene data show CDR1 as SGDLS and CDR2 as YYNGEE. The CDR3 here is CASSREGRGANVLTF. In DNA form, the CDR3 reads TGTGCCAGCAGTCGTGAGGGTCGTGGGGCCAACGTCCTGACTTTC.

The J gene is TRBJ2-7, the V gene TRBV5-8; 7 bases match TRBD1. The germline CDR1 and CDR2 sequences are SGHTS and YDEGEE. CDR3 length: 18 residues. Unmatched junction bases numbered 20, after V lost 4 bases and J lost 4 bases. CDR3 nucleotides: TGTGCCAGCAGCCCCCCCGGGACAGCCCGACTTGGACTGTACGAGCAGTACTTC. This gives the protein CASSPPGTARLGLYEQYF.

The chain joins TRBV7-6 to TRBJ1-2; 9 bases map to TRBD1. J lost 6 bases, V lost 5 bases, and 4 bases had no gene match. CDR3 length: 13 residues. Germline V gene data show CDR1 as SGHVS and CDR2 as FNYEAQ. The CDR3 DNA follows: TGTGCCAGCAGCCCTGGGACAGGGCATGGCTACACCTTC. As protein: CASSPGTGHGYTF.

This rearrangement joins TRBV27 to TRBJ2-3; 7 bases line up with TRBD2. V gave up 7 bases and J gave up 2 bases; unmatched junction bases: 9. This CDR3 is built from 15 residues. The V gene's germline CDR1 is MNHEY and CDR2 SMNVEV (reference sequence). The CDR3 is CASTSAGADTDTQYF. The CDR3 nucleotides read TGTGCCAGCACCTCCGCGGGAGCGGACACAGATACGCAGTATTTT.

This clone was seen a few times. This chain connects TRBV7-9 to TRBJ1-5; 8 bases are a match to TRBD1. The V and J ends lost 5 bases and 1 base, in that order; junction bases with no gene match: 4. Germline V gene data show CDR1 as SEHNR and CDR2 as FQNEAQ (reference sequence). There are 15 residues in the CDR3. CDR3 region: CASSPGTGSNQPQHF. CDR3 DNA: TGTGCCAGCAGCCCTGGGACAGGCAGCAATCAGCCCCAGCATTTT.

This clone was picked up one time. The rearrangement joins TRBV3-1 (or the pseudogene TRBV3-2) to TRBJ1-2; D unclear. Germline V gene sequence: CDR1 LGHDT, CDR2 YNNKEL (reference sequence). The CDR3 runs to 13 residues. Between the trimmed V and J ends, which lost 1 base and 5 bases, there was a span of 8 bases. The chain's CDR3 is CASSQGAEYGYTF. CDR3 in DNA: TGTGCCAGCAGCCAAGGAGCCGAATATGGCTACACCTTC.

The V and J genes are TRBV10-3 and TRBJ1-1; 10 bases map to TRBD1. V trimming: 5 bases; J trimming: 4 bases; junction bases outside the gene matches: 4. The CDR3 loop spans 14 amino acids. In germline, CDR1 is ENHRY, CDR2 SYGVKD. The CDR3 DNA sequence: TGTGCCATCAGTCCTCGGACAGGGGGCACTGAAGCTTTCTTT. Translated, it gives CAISPRTGGTEAFF.

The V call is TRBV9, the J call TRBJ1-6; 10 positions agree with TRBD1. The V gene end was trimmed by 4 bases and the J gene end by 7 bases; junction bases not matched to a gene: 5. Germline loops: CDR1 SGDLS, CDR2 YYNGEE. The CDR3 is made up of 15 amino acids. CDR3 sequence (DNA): TGTGCCAGCAGCTGGGGGACAGGGGCAAATTCACCCCTCCACTTT. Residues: CASSWGTGANSPLHF.

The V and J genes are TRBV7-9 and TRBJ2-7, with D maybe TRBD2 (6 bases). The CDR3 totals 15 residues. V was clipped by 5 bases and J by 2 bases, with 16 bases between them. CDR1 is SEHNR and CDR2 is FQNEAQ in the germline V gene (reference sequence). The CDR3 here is CASSPANGGAYEQYF. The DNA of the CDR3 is TGTGCCAGCAGCCCAGCGAATGGAGGGGCCTACGAGCAGTACTTC.

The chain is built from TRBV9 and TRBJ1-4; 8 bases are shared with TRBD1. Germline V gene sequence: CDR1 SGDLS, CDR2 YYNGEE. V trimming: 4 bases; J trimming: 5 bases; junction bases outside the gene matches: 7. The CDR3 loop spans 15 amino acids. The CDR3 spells CASSLGTGLNEKLFF. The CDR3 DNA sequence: TGTGCCAGCAGCCTGGGGACAGGACTGAATGAAAAACTGTTTTTT.

The CDR3 reads CASSVGLSEGEQYF. Written as DNA, the CDR3 is TGTGCCAGCAGCGTAGGACTATCCGAAGGGGAGCAGTACTTC. J is TRBJ2-7 and V is TRBV9, with D perhaps TRBD2 (5 bases). CDR1 and CDR2 (germline): SGDLS, YYNGEE. The CDR3 runs 14 residues. Between the trimmed V and J ends, which lost 0 bases and 7 bases, there was a span of 14 bases.

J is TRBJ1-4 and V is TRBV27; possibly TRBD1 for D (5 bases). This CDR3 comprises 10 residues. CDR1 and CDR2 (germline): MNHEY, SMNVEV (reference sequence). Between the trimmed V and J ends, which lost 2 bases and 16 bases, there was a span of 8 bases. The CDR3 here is CASSLDGAFF. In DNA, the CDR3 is TGTGCCAGCAGTTTAGATGGGGCGTTTTTT.

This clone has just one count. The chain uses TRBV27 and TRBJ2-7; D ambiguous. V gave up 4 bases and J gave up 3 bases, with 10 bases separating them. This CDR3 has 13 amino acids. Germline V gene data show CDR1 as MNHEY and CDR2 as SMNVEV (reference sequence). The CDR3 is CASSSYSDYEQYF. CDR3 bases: TGTGCCAGCAGTTCATACAGTGACTACGAGCAGTACTTC.

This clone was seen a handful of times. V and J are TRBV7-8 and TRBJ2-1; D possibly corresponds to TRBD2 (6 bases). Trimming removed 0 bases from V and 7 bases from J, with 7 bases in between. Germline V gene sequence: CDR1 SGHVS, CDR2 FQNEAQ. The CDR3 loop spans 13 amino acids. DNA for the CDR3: TGTGCCAGCAGCTTAGCTGGGAGGAATGAGCAGTTCTTC. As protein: CASSLAGRNEQFF.

CDR3 residues: CASSVGGQAKQGTDTQYF. The CDR3 DNA is TGTGCCAGCAGCGTAGGCGGCCAGGCCAAACAGGGCACAGATACGCAGTATTTT. The rearrangement uses TRBV9 and TRBJ2-3, with D tentatively TRBD1 (5 bases). The V gene lost 0 bases and the J gene lost 1 base, with 18 bases spanning the gap. The length of the CDR3 is 18 residues. Per germline, CDR1 SGDLS and CDR2 YYNGEE.

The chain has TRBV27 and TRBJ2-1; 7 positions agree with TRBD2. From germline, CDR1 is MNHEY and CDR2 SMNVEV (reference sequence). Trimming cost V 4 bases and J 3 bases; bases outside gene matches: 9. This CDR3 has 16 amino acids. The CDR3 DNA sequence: TGTGCCAGCAGTTGGGGAGGGAGCGGACTCTACAATGAGCAGTTCTTC. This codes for CASSWGGSGLYNEQFF.